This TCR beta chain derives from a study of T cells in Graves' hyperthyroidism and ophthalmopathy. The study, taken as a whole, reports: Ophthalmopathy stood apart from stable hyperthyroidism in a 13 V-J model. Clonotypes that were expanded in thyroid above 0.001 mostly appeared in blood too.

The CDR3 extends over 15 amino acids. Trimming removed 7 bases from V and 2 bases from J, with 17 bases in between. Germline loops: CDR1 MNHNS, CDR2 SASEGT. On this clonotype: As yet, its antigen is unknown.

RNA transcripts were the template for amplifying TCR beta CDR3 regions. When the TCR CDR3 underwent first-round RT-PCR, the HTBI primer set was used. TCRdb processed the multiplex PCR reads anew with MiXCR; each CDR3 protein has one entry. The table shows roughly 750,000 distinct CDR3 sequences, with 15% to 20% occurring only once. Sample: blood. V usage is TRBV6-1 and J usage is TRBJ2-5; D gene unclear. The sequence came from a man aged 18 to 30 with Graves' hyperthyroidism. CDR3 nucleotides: TGTGCCAGCACTGGGTCGGGCCTGCTACAAGAGACCCAGTACTTC. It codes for CASTGSGLLQETQYF.